The table lists the clone carrying this T cell receptor (beta chain) with many counts. Its antigen is currently unknown. TCRbeta library preparation incorporated unique molecular identifiers. TCRdb reanalysed the PCR reads using MiXCR and keeps one entry per CDR3 protein. The profile shows 60,000 to 70,000 distinct CDR3 sequences, roughly 4.5% of them singletons. The CDR3 runs 17 residues. V lost 1 base, J lost 3 bases, and 10 bases stayed unmatched. Looked up from germline, CDR1 is SGHTA and CDR2 is FQGNSA. This sample stems from a study of T-cell reconstitution after alpha-beta-depleted transplantation in children. Study findings and constraints: Roughly two months post-transplant, alpha-beta T cells reportedly originated from several hundred graft clones that had expanded. The study traced high day-60 TCRbeta diversity in some patients to surviving recipient T cells and thymic progenitors. T cells produced anew were the main source of T-cell counts and diversity one year after transplant.

The starting material was PBMCs, mostly from graft donor cells, obtained 180 days after TCRalphabeta/CD19-depleted stem cell transplant. The V gene is TRBV7-2, the J gene TRBJ1-2; TRBD1 matches at 8 bases. The receptor was derived from a boy under two years old who had a stem cell transplant for acute myeloid leukemia, so the T cells may come from the graft donor. CDR3 sequence: CASSLGHRGESHYGYTF. The CDR3 coding sequence is TGTGCCAGCAGCTTAGGGCACAGGGGGGAATCTCACTATGGCTACACCTTC.